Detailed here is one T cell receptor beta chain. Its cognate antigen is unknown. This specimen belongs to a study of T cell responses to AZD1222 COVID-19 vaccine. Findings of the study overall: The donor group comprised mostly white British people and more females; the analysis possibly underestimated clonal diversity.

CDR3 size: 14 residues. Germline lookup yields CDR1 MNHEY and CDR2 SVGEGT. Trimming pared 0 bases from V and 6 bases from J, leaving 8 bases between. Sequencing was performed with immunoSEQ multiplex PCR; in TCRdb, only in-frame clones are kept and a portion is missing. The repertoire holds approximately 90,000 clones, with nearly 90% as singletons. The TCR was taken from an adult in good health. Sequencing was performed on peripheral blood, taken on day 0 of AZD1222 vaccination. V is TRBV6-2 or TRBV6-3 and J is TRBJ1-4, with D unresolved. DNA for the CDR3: TGTGCCAGCAGTTACTCGCCTCGGCATGAAAAACTGTTTTTT. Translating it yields CASSYSPRHEKLFF.